The T cell receptor beta chain under discussion was sequenced for a study of blood T cell repertoires in COVID-19. Study in general: PBMCs, B-cell-depleted T cells, or T cells were the source of the cDNA or gDNA that made up the material.

This clone occurred once. In the original workflow: Reference gene primer amplification in the assay estimated nucleated cell counts. Sequencing was performed with immunoSEQ multiplex PCR; in TCRdb, only in-frame clones are kept and a portion is missing. V and J calls and clone size follow that table, whereas D and trimming were derived from the DNA. In the table there are 100,000 to 150,000 clones, almost 85% of which are singletons. V was clipped by 4 bases and J by 0 bases; unmatched bases: 2. Per germline, CDR1 LGHNA and CDR2 YNFKEQ. This CDR3 has 14 amino acids. Sequencing was performed on peripheral blood. The TCR originated in a man in his sixties with acute or convalescent COVID-19. The rearrangement joins TRBV4-2 to TRBJ1-2; 7 positions agree with TRBD1. The CDR3 coding sequence is TGTGCCAGCAGCCGCCAGGGGGCTAACTATGGCTACACCTTC. Amino acid sequence: CASSRQGANYGYTF.